This T cell receptor (beta chain) was documented in a study of control samples from healthy donors and cancer patients. Sequencing used immunoSEQ multiplex PCR; TCRdb keeps in-frame clones, though not all of them. The repertoire holds about 98,000 clones, with roughly three quarters as singletons. Per germline, CDR1 SGHTA and CDR2 FQGNSA. Trimming at V came to 5 bases and at J to 13 bases, leaving 16 bases not matched to a gene. The length of the CDR3 is 14 residues. Material for sequencing was blood. The source of this sequence is a woman aged 25-40 years in good health. This chain uses TRBV7-2 with TRBJ2-5; 7 positions agree with TRBD1. DNA for the CDR3: TGTGCCAGCAGCAAACTGGGACAGCCCTACCGCCGGTACTTC. Residues: CASSKLGQPYRRYF.